The rows below give T cell receptor beta chains drawn from one sample of a study of CD8+ T cells in alopecia areata. The table came from immunoSEQ multiplex PCR; TCRdb's copy has only in-frame clones and leaves some out. The top ten clones hold around 0.9% of a sample with under 200,000 clones, roughly 65% of them seen once. Sequencing used CD4+ T cells sorted from blood, obtained at week 4, from a patient treated with tofacitinib. Every receptor here comes from a human donor with alopecia areata. Each CDR3 is given with its conserved first and last residue. A D gene is named only where the DNA matches it firmly. The size field is filled for only some rows; it gives once, few, many or a size class.

v_call,cdr3_length,j_call,clone_size,d_call,cdr3_aa,cdr3_nt
TRBV29-1,12,TRBJ1-3,few,.,CSVGISGNTIYF,TGCAGCGTTGGAATCTCTGGAAACACCATATATTTT
TRBV29-1,13,TRBJ2-5,.,.,CSVAVSSAETQYF,TGCAGCGTTGCTGTGTCGAGTGCAGAGACCCAGTACTTC
TRBV5-4,16,TRBJ2-5,.,TRBD1,CASSLLVRGTEETQYF,TGTGCCAGCAGCTTGCTGGTCAGGGGGACCGAAGAGACCCAGTACTTC
TRBV29-1,16,TRBJ2-1,.,TRBD2,CSVEDRGGVALNEQFF,TGCAGCGTTGAAGATCGGGGAGGGGTTGCCCTCAATGAGCAGTTCTTC
TRBV11-2,14,TRBJ1-4,many,.,CASNSGAANEKLFF,TGTGCCAGCAACTCGGGAGCGGCTAATGAAAAACTGTTTTTT
TRBV9,13,TRBJ2-3,.,.,CASSESQRGTQYF,TGTGCCAGCAGCGAATCACAACGGGGAACGCAGTATTTT
TRBV30,11,TRBJ1-2,.,.,CAWSDRAGYTF,TGTGCCTGGAGTGACAGAGCTGGCTACACCTTC
TRBV5-1,13,TRBJ2-5,few,.,CASSQGAQETQYF,TGCGCCAGCAGCCAAGGGGCCCAAGAGACCCAGTACTTC
TRBV5-6,13,TRBJ2-5,.,.,CASSLNGAETQYF,TGTGCCAGCAGCTTGAACGGGGCGGAGACCCAGTACTTC
TRBV19,13,TRBJ1-1,few,.,CASSTYRDTEAFF,TGTGCCAGTAGTACCTACAGGGACACTGAAGCTTTCTTT
TRBV5-1,13,TRBJ1-4,once,.,CASSLGPNEKLFF,TGCGCCAGCAGCTTGGGACCTAATGAAAAACTGTTTTTT
TRBV7-8,16,TRBJ2-2,few,.,CASSLVWRTGTGELFF,TGTGCCAGCAGCTTAGTCTGGCGGACCGGCACCGGGGAGCTGTTTTTT
TRBV29-1,13,TRBJ2-5,.,.,CSVVARYQETQYF,TGCAGCGTTGTGGCGCGGTACCAAGAGACCCAGTACTTC
TRBV30,14,TRBJ2-2,.,.,CAWDKGKGTGELFF,TGTGCCTGGGATAAGGGAAAGGGGACCGGGGAGCTGTTTTTT
TRBV29-1,15,TRBJ2-2,.,TRBD2,CSVGLAGGRIGELFF,TGCAGCGTTGGGCTAGCGGGGGGGCGGATCGGGGAGCTGTTTTTT
TRBV11-2,15,TRBJ2-2,.,.,CASSSRTVNTGELFF,TGTGCCAGCAGTTCCAGGACGGTGAACACCGGGGAGCTGTTTTTT
TRBV18,13,TRBJ1-5,.,.,CASSPDPREPQHF,TGTGCCAGCTCACCAGACCCCAGGGAGCCCCAGCATTTT
TRBV30,12,TRBJ1-1,.,.,CAWTNTNTEAFF,TGTGCCTGGACGAACACGAACACTGAAGCTTTCTTT
TRBV6-5,14,TRBJ2-5,.,.,CASPTQGPAKTQYF,TGTGCCAGCCCAACGCAGGGGCCTGCGAAGACCCAGTACTTC
TRBV9,15,TRBJ2-7,.,.,CASSVGQGAFDEQYF,.
TRBV29-1,14,TRBJ2-1,few,TRBD1,CSVDRQGFGNEQFF,TGCAGCGTTGACAGACAGGGGTTCGGGAATGAGCAGTTCTTC
TRBV30,14,TRBJ2-6,few,.,CAWDRSSGANVLTF,TGTGCCTGGGACAGATCCTCTGGGGCCAACGTCCTGACTTTC
TRBV5-4,17,TRBJ1-5,.,TRBD1,CASSVRQGRYSNQPQHF,TGTGCCAGCAGCGTACGACAGGGACGCTATAGCAATCAGCCCCAGCATTTT
TRBV29-1,16,TRBJ2-1,.,TRBD1,CSVAGGRGSSYNEQFF,TGCAGCGTTGCAGGGGGCCGTGGGAGCTCCTACAATGAGCAGTTCTTC
TRBV7-2,14,TRBJ2-1,few,TRBD1,CASSPRQGPSPQFF,TGTGCCAGCAGCCCCCGACAGGGGCCTAGCCCTCAGTTCTTC
TRBV6-5,13,TRBJ1-4,.,.,CASMGSGGEKLFF,TGTGCCAGCATGGGTTCGGGTGGTGAAAAACTGTTTTTT
TRBV5-1,15,TRBJ2-2,.,.,CASNWAQGSTGELFF,TGCGCCAGCAATTGGGCCCAGGGGAGCACCGGGGAGCTGTTTTTT
TRBV29-1,13,TRBJ1-5,few,TRBD1,CSVVRDSGQPQHF,TGCAGCGTGGTACGGGACAGCGGCCAGCCCCAGCATTTT
TRBV5-1,16,TRBJ2-3,.,.,CASSGGVQGSTDTQYF,TGCGCCAGCAGCGGGGGAGTACAGGGCTCCACAGATACGCAGTATTTT
TRBV18,15,TRBJ2-5,.,.,CASSPPQGLGETQYF,TGTGCCAGCTCACCACCGCAGGGGCTCGGGGAGACCCAGTACTTC
TRBV30,12,TRBJ1-5,.,.,CAWSNSDQPQHF,TGTGCCTGGAGTAACAGCGATCAGCCCCAGCATTTT
TRBV19,16,TRBJ2-6,.,.,CASSRTSSSGANVLTF,TGTGCCAGTAGTCGGACTTCCAGCTCTGGGGCCAACGTCCTGACTTTC
TRBV14,17,TRBJ2-5,few,.,CASSQDLTGRGKETQYF,TGTGCCAGCAGCCAAGATTTAACAGGGCGAGGTAAAGAGACCCAGTACTTC
TRBV5-6,14,TRBJ2-5,.,TRBD2,CASSLERGKETQYF,TGTGCCAGCAGCTTGGAGCGGGGGAAAGAGACCCAGTACTTC
TRBV5-1,15,TRBJ1-4,.,TRBD1,CASSMDRVTNEKLFF,TGCGCCAGCAGCATGGACAGGGTGACTAATGAAAAACTGTTTTTT
TRBV30,14,TRBJ1-2,once,.,CAWSLITGLYGYTF,TGTGCCTGGAGTCTCATAACAGGGCTCTATGGCTACACCTTC
TRBV7-9,11,TRBJ1-2,.,TRBD1,CASGTGGGYTF,TGTGCCAGCGGGACAGGGGGCGGCTACACCTTC
TRBV27,17,TRBJ2-1,.,TRBD2,CASSLGLAGGSYNEQFF,TGTGCCAGCAGTTTGGGACTAGCGGGGGGCTCCTACAATGAGCAGTTCTTC
TRBV7-9,12,TRBJ2-7,once,.,CASSSGRREQYF,TGTGCCAGCAGCTCGGGACGGCGCGAGCAGTACTTC
TRBV10-3,14,TRBJ1-1,.,.,CAISEAGLNTEAFF,TGTGCCATCAGTGAGGCAGGGTTGAACACTGAAGCTTTCTTT
TRBV7-9,14,TRBJ2-5,few,TRBD1,CASSFGQGEETQYF,TGTGCCAGCAGCTTTGGACAGGGGGAGGAGACCCAGTACTTC
TRBV29-1,15,TRBJ2-3,.,TRBD2,CSDRTQAGTTDTQYF,TGCAGCGACCGCACCCAAGCGGGGACGACAGATACGCAGTATTTT